This T cell receptor (beta chain) was documented in a study of CD8 T cells in ankylosing spondylitis. Study results and limitations: In ankylosing spondylitis blood, a motif of seven to nine highly homologous TCR beta variants appeared characteristic.

TCRdb called the 5' RACE reads again in MiXCR, with one record for every CDR3 protein. Of hundreds of thousands of distinct CDR3 sequences in the sample, roughly 10% were seen once. As regards this clonotype: Its target is unknown.

Trimming cost V 7 bases and J 3 bases, with 22 bases left between them. CDR3 size: 15 residues. Per the germline V gene, CDR1 is DFQATT and CDR2 is SNEGSKA (reference sequence). The chain employs TRBV20-1 and TRBJ2-7; D uncertain. The receptor's source is a male donor with ankylosing spondylitis. The sequencing input was blood, either unsorted or a sorted T cell fraction (not recorded which). CDR3 coding DNA: TGCAGTGTTACCCACGGCTTAACCGGTGACTACGAGCAGTACTTC. It translates to CSVTHGLTGDYEQYF.